The sequence of this T cell receptor (beta chain) was determined in a study of T cell repertoires in cytomegalovirus infection. Study background: In public TCR beta signatures, there were indications of both CMV infection and matching HLA type.

CDR1 is SGHNT and CDR2 is YYREEE in the germline V gene (reference sequence). Trimming shortened V by 0 bases and J by 2 bases, and 9 bases separated the two germline ends. This CDR3 contains 14 residues. TCRdb called the reads again in MiXCR, with one record for every CDR3 protein. Seen here are about 300,000 distinct CDR3 sequences, roughly a tenth observed once, and the top ten hold more than 2.5%. What was sequenced was PBMCs. The rearrangement links TRBV5-4 to TRBJ2-7; TRBD1 is a possible D gene (6 bases). The TCR was taken from a human donor in good health (CMV status not recorded). Some clones in this sample may be carry-over from other donors' samples. CDR3 loop: CASSLGGRTYEQYF. The CDR3 DNA reads as TGTGCCAGCAGCTTGGGGGGGCGGACCTACGAGCAGTACTTC.